The clone carrying this T cell receptor (beta chain) was observed many times. What it recognizes is unknown. The data derive from a study of CD8 T cells in ankylosing spondylitis. Study-level findings and limits: A motif of roughly eight highly homologous TCR beta variants was seen as apparently characteristic of ankylosing spondylitis blood.

TCRdb called the 5' RACE reads again in MiXCR, with one record for every CDR3 protein. The sample has 750,000 to 850,000 distinct CDR3 sequences, around 11% seen once. The sequence came from a male donor with ankylosing spondylitis. The material sequenced was blood, either unsorted or a sorted T cell fraction (not recorded which).

The chain's CDR3 is CSGQLAANYNEQFF. The CDR3 coding sequence is TGCAGCGGCCAACTAGCGGCAAACTACAATGAGCAGTTCTTC. The V gene is TRBV29-1, the J gene TRBJ2-1, with 8 positions matching TRBD2. The CDR3 contains 14 residues. V dropped 7 bases and J dropped 3; count of bases not matched to a gene: 8. Germline V gene lookup returns CDR1 SQVTM and CDR2 ANQGSEA.